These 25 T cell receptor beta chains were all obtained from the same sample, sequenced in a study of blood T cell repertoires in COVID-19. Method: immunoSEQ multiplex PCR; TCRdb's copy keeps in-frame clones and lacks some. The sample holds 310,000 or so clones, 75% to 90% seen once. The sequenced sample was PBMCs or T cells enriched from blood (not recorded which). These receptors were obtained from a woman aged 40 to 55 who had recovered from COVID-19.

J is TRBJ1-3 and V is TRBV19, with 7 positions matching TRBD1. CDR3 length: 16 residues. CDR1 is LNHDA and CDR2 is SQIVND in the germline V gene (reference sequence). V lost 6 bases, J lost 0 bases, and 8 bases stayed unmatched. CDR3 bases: TGTGCCAGTAGGAACAGGGGAACCGGCTCTGGAAACACCATATATTTT. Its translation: CASRNRGTGSGNTIYF.

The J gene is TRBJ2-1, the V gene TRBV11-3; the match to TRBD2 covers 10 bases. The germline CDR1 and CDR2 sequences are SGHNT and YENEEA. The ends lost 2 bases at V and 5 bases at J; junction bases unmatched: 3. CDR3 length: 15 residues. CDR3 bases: TGTGCCAGCAGCTTACGAGCGGGAGGGGACAATGAGCAGTTCTTC. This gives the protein CASSLRAGGDNEQFF.

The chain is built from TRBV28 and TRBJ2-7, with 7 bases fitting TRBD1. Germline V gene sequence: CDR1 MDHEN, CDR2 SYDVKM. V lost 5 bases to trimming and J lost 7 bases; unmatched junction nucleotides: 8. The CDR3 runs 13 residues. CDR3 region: CASSLTGLGEQYF. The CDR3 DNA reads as TGTGCCAGCAGTCTGACAGGGCTGGGTGAGCAGTACTTC.

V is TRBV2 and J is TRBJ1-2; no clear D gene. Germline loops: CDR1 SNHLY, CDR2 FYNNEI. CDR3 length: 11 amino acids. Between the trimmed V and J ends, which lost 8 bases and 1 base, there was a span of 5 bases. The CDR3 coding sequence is TGTGCCAGCCACAGTAACTATGGCTACACCTTC. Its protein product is CASHSNYGYTF. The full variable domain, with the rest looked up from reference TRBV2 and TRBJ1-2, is EPEVTQTPSHQVTQMGQEVILRCVPISNHLYFYWYRQILGQKVEFLVSFYNNEISEKSEIFDDQFSVERPDGSNFTLKIRSTKLEDSAMYFCASHSNYGYTFGSGTRLTVV.

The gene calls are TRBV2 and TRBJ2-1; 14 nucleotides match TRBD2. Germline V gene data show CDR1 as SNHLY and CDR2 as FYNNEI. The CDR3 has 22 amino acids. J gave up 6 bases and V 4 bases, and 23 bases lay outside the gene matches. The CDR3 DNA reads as TGTGCCAGCAGTGCCCCGCCAGGGGGCCGAAGGACTAGCGGGGGGCGGGCCAATGAGCAGTTCTTC. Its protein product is CASSAPPGGRRTSGGRANEQFF.

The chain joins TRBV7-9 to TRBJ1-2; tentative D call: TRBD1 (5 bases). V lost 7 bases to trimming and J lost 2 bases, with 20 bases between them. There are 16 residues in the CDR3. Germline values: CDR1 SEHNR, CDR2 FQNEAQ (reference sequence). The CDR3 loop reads CASTSRGVSINYGYTF. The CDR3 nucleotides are TGTGCCAGCACCTCCCGGGGGGTCTCAATCAACTATGGCTACACCTTC.

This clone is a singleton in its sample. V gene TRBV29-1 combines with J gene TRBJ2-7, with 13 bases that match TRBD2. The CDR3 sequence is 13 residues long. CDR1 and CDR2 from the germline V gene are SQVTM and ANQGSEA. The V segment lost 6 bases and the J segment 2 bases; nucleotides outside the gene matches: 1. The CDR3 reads CSVTSGGAYEQYF. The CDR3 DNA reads TGCAGCGTAACTAGCGGGGGGGCCTACGAGCAGTACTTC.

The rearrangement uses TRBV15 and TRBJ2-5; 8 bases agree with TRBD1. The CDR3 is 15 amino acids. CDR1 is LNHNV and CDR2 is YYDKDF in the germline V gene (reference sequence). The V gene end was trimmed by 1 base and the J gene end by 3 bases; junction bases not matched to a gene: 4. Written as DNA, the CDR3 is TGTGCCACCAGCAGAGGGACAGGGTTAAAAGAGACCCAGTACTTC. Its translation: CATSRGTGLKETQYF.

In DNA form, the CDR3 reads TGTGCCAGCAGTTACCGGGACAGCTCCTACGAGCAGTACTTC. Translating it yields CASSYRDSSYEQYF. This chain links TRBV6-5 with TRBJ2-7, with 7 nucleotides matching TRBD1. Germline assignment: CDR1 MNHEY and CDR2 SVGAGI. Unmatched junction bases numbered 1, after V lost 2 bases and J lost 0 bases. The CDR3 contains 14 residues.

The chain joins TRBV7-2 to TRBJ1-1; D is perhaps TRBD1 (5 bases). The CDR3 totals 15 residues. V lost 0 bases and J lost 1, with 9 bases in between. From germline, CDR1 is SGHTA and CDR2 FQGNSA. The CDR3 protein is CASSLAGAPNTEAFF. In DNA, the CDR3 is TGTGCCAGCAGCTTAGCAGGGGCCCCGAACACTGAAGCTTTCTTT.

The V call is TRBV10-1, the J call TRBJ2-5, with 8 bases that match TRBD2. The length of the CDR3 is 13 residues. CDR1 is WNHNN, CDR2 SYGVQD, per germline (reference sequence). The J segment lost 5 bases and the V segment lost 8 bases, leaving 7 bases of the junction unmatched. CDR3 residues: CASPGGDWETQYF. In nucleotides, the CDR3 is TGCGCCAGCCCCGGGGGGGACTGGGAGACCCAGTACTTC.

CDR3 protein: CASSEAGRVGETQYF. The CDR3 coding sequence is TGTGCCAGCAGCGAAGCGGGGAGGGTCGGGGAGACCCAGTACTTC. The rearrangement links TRBV7-3 to TRBJ2-5; 7 positions match TRBD2. This CDR3 region has 15 residues. Trimming took 5 bases from V and 5 from J; bases not matched to a gene: 11. CDR1 SGHTA and CDR2 FQGTGA come from the germline V gene.

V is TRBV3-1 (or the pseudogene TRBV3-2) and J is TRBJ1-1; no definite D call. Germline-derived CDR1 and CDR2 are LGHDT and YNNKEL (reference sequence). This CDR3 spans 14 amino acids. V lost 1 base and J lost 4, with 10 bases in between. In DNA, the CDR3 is TGTGCCAGCAGCCAAGGCCCGGAGGGCACTGAAGCTTTCTTT. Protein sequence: CASSQGPEGTEAFF.

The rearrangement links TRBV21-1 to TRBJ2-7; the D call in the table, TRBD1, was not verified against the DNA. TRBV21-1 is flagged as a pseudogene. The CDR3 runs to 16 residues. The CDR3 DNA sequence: TGTGCCAGCAGCTTTACTCCGGGACAGGGGTCCTACGAGCAGTACTTC. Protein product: CASSFTPGQGSYEQYF.

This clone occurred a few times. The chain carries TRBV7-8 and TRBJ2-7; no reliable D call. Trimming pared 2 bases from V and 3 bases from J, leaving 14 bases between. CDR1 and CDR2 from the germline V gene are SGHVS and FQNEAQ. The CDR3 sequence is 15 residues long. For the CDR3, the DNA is TGTGCCAGCAGCTTATACCCAGGTCGCATCTACGAGCAGTACTTC. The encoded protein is CASSLYPGRIYEQYF.

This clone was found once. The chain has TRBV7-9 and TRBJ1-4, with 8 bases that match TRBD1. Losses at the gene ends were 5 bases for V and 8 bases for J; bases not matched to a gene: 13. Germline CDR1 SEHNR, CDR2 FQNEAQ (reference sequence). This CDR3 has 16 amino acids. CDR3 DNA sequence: TGTGCCAGCAGCCGTTTCTTGGCAGGGGGCCTGGAAAAACTGTTTTTT. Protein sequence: CASSRFLAGGLEKLFF.

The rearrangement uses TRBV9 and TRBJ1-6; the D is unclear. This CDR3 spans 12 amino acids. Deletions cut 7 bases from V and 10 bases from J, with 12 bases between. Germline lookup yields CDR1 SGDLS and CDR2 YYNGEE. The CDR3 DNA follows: TGTGCCAGCTCCACGGAGGGATCACCCCTCCACTTT. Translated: CASSTEGSPLHF.

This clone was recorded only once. CDR3 in amino acids: CASSAGGSGYTF. CDR3 bases: TGTGCCAGCAGCGCAGGGGGAAGCGGCTACACCTTC. The chain couples TRBV7-3 to TRBJ1-2; TRBD1 matches 7 bases. J lost 8 bases, V lost 5 bases, and 5 bases had no gene match. Germline CDR1 SGHTA, CDR2 FQGTGA. There are 12 residues in the CDR3.

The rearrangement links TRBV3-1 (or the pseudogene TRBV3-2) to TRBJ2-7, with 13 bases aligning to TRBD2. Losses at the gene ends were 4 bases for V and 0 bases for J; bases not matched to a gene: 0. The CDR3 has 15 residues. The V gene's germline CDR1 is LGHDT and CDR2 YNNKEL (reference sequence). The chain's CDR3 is CASSRTSGSSYEQYF. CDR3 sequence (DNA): TGTGCCAGCAGCCGGACTAGCGGGAGCTCCTACGAGCAGTACTTC.

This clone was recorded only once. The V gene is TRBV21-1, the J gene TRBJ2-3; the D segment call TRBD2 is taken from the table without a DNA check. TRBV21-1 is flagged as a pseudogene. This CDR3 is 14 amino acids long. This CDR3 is CASSKGESTDTQYF. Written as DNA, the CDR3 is TGTGCCAGCAGCAAAGGGGAGAGCACAGATACGCAGTATTTT.

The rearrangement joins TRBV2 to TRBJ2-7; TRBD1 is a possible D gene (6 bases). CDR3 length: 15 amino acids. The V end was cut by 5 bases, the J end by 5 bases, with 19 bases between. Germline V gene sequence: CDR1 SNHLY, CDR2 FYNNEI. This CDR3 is CASSLGAGVFDEQYF. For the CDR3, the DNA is TGTGCCAGCAGTCTTGGGGCAGGGGTCTTTGACGAGCAGTACTTC.

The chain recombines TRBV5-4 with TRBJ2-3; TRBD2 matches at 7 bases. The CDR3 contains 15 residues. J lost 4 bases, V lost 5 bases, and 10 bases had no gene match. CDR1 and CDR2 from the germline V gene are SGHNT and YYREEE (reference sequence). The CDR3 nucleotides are TGTGCCAGCAGGGAACAACCTCGGGGGGCAGATACGCAGTATTTT. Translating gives CASREQPRGADTQYF.

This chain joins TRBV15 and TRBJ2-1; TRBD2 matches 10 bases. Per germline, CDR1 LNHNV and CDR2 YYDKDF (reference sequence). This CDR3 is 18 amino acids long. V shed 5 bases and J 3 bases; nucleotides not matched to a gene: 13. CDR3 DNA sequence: TGTGCCACCAGCGGAGGGGTAGCGGGGGGAACCCACTACAATGAGCAGTTCTTC. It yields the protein CATSGGVAGGTHYNEQFF.

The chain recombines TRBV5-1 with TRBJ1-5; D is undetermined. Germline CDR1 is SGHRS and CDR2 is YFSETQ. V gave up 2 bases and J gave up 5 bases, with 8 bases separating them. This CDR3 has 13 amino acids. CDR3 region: CASSFDVDQPQHF. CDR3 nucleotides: TGCGCCAGCAGCTTCGATGTAGATCAGCCCCAGCATTTT. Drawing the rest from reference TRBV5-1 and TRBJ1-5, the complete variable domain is KAGVTQTPRYLIKTRGQQVTLSCSPISGHRSVSWYQQTPGQGLQFLFEYFSETQRNKGNFPGRFSGRQFSNSRSEMNVSTLELGDSALYLCASSFDVDQPQHFGDGTRLSIL.

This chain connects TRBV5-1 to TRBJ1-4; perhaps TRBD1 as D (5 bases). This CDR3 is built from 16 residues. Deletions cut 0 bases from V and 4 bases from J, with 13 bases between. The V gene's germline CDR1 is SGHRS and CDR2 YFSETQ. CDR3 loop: CASSLVGGDHNEKLFF. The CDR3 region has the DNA TGCGCCAGCAGCTTGGTCGGGGGGGATCATAATGAAAAACTGTTTTTT.